This T cell receptor beta chain was sequenced for a study of blood T cell repertoires in COVID-19. Overall study context: From the United States, Italy and Spain came samples of acute and convalescent COVID-19. T cells, B-cell-depleted T cells, or PBMCs provided the cDNA or gDNA that served as material.

V lost 4 bases and J lost 4; bases outside the gene matches: 6. Per germline, CDR1 MNHEY and CDR2 SVGEGT. The CDR3 runs to 16 residues. In the source study's methods: Amplified reference gene primers provided the basis for estimating nucleated cell counts. Libraries were prepared by immunoSEQ multiplex PCR; TCRdb keeps only in-frame clonotypes and omits some of them. V and J calls and clone size are those listed in that table; D and trimming were worked out from the DNA. The sample records 150,000 to 200,000 clones, about 83% being singletons. The source of this sequence is a man in his 70s who had recovered from COVID-19. The rearrangement links TRBV6-2 or TRBV6-3 to TRBJ2-7; 14 bases line up with TRBD2. Sample: peripheral blood. CDR3 protein: CASSSGLAGGRYEQYF. DNA for the CDR3: TGTGCCAGCAGTTCCGGACTAGCGGGAGGTAGATACGAGCAGTACTTC.